Listed here are 7 T cell receptor beta chains from one sample, sequenced in a study of T cell responses to AZD1222 COVID-19 vaccine. Here immunoSEQ multiplex PCR was the method, and the copy in TCRdb shows in-frame clones only, minus some. Of approximately 100,000 clones in the sample, about 89% were seen once. Specimen: peripheral blood, collected 28 days after the second dose of the MenACWY control vaccine. These receptors all come from an adult who received the MenACWY meningococcal vaccine as a control.

The chain is built from TRBV19 and TRBJ2-2; 11 bases align to TRBD2. Looked up from germline, CDR1 is LNHDA and CDR2 is SQIVND (reference sequence). V lost 3 bases to trimming and J lost 1 base; unmatched junction nucleotides: 7. The CDR3 has 18 residues. CDR3 amino acids: CASSIGLLAGGNTGELFF. DNA of the CDR3: TGTGCCAGTAGTATCGGTCTCCTAGCGGGGGGGAACACCGGGGAGCTGTTTTTT.

The chain combines TRBV7-8 with TRBJ2-7; D is ambiguous. The germline V gene has CDR1 SGHVS and CDR2 FQNEAQ. This CDR3 has 11 amino acids. V was trimmed by 5 bases and J by 2 bases, leaving 4 bases between them. The CDR3 is CASSPTYEQYF. The CDR3 coding sequence is TGTGCCAGCAGCCCGACCTACGAGCAGTACTTC.

This rearrangement joins TRBV11-2 to TRBJ2-2; 7 bases align to TRBD1. CDR1 is SGHAT, CDR2 FQNNGV, per germline. With V trimmed by 4 bases and J by 0 bases, 2 bases remained unmatched. The CDR3 sequence is 15 residues long. In DNA, the CDR3 is TGTGCCAGCAGCTCGGGACAGCCGAACACCGGGGAGCTGTTTTTT. Translation: CASSSGQPNTGELFF.

The count of this clone is one. The chain joins TRBV7-8 to TRBJ2-7; tentatively, D is TRBD1 (6 bases). V was cut by 3 bases and J by 3 bases, with 12 bases left in between. CDR3 length: 14 amino acids. Germline CDR1 and CDR2: SGHVS and FQNEAQ. The CDR3 here is CASSLSTGLYEQYF. In nucleotides, the CDR3 is TGTGCCAGCAGCTTGTCCACAGGGCTCTACGAGCAGTACTTC.

This chain uses TRBV7-7 with TRBJ2-7; 10 nucleotides line up with TRBD1. After removal of 5 bases from V and 2 bases from J, the junction contained 6 bases not matched to a gene. Germline CDR1 SSHAT, CDR2 FNYEAQ (reference sequence). This CDR3 spans 15 amino acids. The CDR3 bases are TGTGCCAGCAGCCCGGGACAGGGGATCCCCTACGAGCAGTACTTC. Its translation is CASSPGQGIPYEQYF.

J is TRBJ2-3 and V is TRBV29-1; D remains unclear. The CDR3 is 16 residues long. V was cut by 7 bases and J by 0 bases, with 20 bases left in between. Germline V gene sequence: CDR1 SQVTM, CDR2 ANQGSEA. The CDR3 DNA sequence: TGCAGCGGCGTCTTAGAGACACCATTTAGCACAGATACGCAGTATTTT. This translates into CSGVLETPFSTDTQYF.

This sequence joins TRBV4-1 and TRBJ1-4; D is undetermined. Trimming removed 1 base from V and 5 bases from J, with 8 bases in between. This CDR3 has 14 amino acids. Germline assignment: CDR1 MGHRA and CDR2 YSYEKL. The DNA for the CDR3 is TGCGCCAGCAGCCAAGGGCAGAACAATGAAAAACTGTTTTTT. It is translated as CASSQGQNNEKLFF.